The source of this TCR beta chain is a study of T cells expressing NK-cell markers. Overall study context: Source material for TCR beta repertoires consisted of sorted CD3+CD56+NKG2C+, CD3+CD56+NKG2C- and CD3+CD56-NKG2C+ T cells.

Concerning this clonotype: Its cognate antigen is unknown.

Regarding the study as a whole: In over 5 donors, dominant CD3+CD56+NKG2C+ clonotypes ranked among the top 10 CD8+ clonotypes. One observes that, in several donors, these clonotypes were also the leading ones within the CD3+CD56-NKG2C+ fraction.

Germline V CDR1 and CDR2: MGHDK, SYGVNS. CDR3 length: 14 amino acids. UMIs were included in TCR beta cDNA generated by 5'RACE template switching. TCRdb re-called the 5' RACE reads and shows each CDR3 protein once, DNA omitted. This sample's table reports hundreds of thousands of distinct CDR3 sequences. This TCR was sampled from a man between 18 and 29 years old in good health. The sample consisted of blood T cells: a sorted CD56 or NKG2C T cell subset, CD4+ or CD8+ T cells, or bulk PBMC T cells (not recorded which). V and J are TRBV25-1 and TRBJ2-5; the D call of TRBD1 rests on TCRdb alone, since no DNA is present to check it. CDR3 loop: CASSGPVRPETQYF.